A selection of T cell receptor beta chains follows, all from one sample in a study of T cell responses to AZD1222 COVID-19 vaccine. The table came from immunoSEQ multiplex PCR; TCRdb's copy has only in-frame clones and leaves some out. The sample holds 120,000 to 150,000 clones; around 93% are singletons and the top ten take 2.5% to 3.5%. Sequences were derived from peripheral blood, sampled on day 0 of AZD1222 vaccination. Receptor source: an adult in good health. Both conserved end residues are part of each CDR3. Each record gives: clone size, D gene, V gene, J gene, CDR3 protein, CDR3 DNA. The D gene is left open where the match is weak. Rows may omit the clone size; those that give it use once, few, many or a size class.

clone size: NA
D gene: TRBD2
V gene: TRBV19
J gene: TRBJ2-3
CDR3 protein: CASSEIAGGLKDTQYF
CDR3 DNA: TGTGCCAGTAGTGAGATAGCGGGGGGCTTAAAGGATACGCAGTATTTT

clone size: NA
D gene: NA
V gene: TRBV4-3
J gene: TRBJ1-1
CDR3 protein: CASSHDDQGWDTEAFF
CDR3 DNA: TGCGCCAGCAGCCATGACGACCAGGGTTGGGACACTGAAGCTTTCTTT

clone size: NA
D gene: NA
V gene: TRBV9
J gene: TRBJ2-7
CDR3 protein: CASSAKTVHSYEQYF
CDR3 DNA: TGTGCCAGCAGCGCCAAGACAGTCCACTCCTACGAGCAGTACTTC

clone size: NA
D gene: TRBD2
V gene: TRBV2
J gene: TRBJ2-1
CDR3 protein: CASSPREGLDEQFF
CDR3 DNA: TGTGCCAGCAGCCCCCGGGAGGGCCTCGATGAGCAGTTCTTC

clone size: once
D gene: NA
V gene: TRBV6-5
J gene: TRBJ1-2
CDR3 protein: CASSYRQDQYGYTF
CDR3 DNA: TGTGCCAGCAGTTATCGCCAAGACCAATATGGCTACACCTTC

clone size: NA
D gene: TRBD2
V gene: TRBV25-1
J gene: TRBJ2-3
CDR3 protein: CASIPSGTRDPDTQYF
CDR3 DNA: TGTGCCAGCATCCCGTCCGGGACTAGAGATCCCGATACGCAGTATTTT

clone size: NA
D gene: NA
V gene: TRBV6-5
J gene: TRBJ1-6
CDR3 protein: CASRDFPGLDSPLHF
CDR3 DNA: TGTGCCAGCAGGGACTTCCCAGGATTAGATTCACCCCTCCACTTT

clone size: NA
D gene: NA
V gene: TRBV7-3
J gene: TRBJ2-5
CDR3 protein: CASSPTPQETQYF
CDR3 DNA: TGTGCCAGCAGCCCGACACCCCAAGAGACCCAGTACTTC

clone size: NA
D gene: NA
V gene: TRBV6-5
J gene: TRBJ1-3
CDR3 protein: CASAVHTQDGGTIYF
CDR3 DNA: TGTGCCAGCGCGGTCCATACCCAGGACGGGGGCACCATATATTTT

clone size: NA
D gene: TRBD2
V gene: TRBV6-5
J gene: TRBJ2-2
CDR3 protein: CASRLAGDAGELFF
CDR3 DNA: TGTGCCAGCAGACTAGCGGGAGATGCCGGGGAGCTGTTTTTT

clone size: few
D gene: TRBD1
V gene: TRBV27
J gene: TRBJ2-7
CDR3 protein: CASSAGTGGSYEQYF
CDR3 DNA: TGTGCCAGCAGCGCCGGGACAGGGGGGTCCTACGAGCAGTACTTC

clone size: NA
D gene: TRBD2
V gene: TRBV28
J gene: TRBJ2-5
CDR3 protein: CASSFGPWGGSQETQYF
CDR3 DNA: TGTGCCAGCAGTTTCGGTCCCTGGGGGGGATCCCAAGAGACCCAGTACTTC

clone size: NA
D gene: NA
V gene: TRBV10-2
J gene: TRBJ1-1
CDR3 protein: CASSHDRAAEAFF
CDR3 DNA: TGCGCCAGCAGCCACGATAGGGCAGCTGAAGCTTTCTTT

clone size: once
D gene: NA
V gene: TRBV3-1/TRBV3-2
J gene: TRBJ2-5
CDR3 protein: CASSPTRPETQYF
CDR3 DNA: TGTGCCAGCAGCCCCACCCGGCCGGAGACCCAGTACTTC

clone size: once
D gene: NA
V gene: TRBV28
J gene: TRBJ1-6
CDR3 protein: CASSLSVLGGSYNSPLHF
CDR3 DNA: TGTGCCAGCAGTTTAAGCGTGCTCGGGGGTTCATATAATTCACCCCTCCACTTT

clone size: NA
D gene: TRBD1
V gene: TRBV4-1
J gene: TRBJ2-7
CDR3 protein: CASSQFGTGDYEQYF
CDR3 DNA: TGCGCCAGCAGCCAATTCGGGACAGGGGACTACGAGCAGTACTTC

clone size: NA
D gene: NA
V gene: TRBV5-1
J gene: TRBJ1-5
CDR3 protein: CASSLEGSNQPQHF
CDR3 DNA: TGCGCCAGCAGCTTAGAGGGTAGCAATCAGCCCCAGCATTTT

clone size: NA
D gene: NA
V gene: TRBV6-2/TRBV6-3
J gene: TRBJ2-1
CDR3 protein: CASSTIQGGINNEQFF
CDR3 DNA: TGTGCCAGCAGTACGATACAGGGGGGGATTAACAATGAGCAGTTCTTC

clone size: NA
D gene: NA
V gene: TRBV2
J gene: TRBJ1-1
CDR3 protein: CASSVWDTEAFF
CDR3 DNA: TGTGCCAGCAGTGTATGGGACACTGAAGCTTTCTTT

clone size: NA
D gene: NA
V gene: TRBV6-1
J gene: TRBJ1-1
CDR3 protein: CASSERGSYGEAFF
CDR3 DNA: TGTGCCAGCAGTGAAAGGGGGTCTTATGGTGAAGCTTTCTTT

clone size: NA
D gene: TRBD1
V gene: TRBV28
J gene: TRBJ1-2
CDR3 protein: CASSSTGQESGYGYTF
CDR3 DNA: TGTGCCAGCAGTTCTACTGGACAGGAATCAGGCTATGGCTACACCTTC

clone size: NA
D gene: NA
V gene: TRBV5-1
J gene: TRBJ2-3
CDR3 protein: CASSLAASTDTQYF
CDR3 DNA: TGCGCCAGCAGCTTAGCGGCTAGCACAGATACGCAGTATTTT

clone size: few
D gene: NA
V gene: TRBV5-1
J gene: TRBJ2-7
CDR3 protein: CASSPTGLATTYEQYF
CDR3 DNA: TGCGCCAGCAGCCCCACGGGGCTAGCGACGACCTACGAGCAGTACTTC

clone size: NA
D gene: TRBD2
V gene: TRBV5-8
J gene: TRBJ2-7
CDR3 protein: CASSSSGGVSYEQYF
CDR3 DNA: TGTGCCAGCAGCTCTAGCGGGGGTGTCTCCTACGAGCAGTACTTC

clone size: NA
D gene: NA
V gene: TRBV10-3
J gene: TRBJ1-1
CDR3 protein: CATRQSMNTEAFF
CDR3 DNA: TGTGCCACCCGACAGAGCATGAACACTGAAGCTTTCTTT

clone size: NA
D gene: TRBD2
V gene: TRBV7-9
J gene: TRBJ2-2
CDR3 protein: CASSLLAANTGELFF
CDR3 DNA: TGTGCCAGCAGCCTGCTAGCGGCCAACACCGGGGAGCTGTTTTTT

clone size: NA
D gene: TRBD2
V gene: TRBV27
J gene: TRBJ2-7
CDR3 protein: CASSSIGGSGGPYEQYF
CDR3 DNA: TGTGCCAGCAGTTCCATCGGCGGGAGCGGGGGACCCTACGAGCAGTACTTC

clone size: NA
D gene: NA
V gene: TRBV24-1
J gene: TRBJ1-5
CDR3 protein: CATSEQGLGQHF
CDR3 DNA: TGTGCCACCAGTGAGCAGGGGTTAGGCCAGCATTTT

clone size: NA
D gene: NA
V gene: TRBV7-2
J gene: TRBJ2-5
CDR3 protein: CATLHRLVKTQYF
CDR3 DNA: TGTGCCACCCTTCATCGACTAGTAAAGACCCAGTACTTC

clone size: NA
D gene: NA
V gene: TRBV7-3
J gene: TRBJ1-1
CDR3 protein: CASSLRSGENTEAFF
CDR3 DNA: TGTGCCAGCAGCTTACGGAGCGGGGAGAACACTGAAGCTTTCTTT

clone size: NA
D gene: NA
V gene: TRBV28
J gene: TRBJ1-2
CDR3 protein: CASSWTAEGYTF
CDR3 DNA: TGTGCCAGCAGTTGGACGGCCGAAGGCTACACCTTC

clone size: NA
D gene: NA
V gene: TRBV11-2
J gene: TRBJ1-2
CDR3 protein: CASSLGRSSYGYTF
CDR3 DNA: TGTGCCAGCAGCTTAGGCAGAAGTTCCTATGGCTACACCTTC

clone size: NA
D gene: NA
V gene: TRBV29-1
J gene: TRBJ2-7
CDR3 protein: CSGLGGRAGAYEQYF
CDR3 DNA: TGCAGCGGCCTCGGGGGCAGGGCAGGAGCCTACGAGCAGTACTTC